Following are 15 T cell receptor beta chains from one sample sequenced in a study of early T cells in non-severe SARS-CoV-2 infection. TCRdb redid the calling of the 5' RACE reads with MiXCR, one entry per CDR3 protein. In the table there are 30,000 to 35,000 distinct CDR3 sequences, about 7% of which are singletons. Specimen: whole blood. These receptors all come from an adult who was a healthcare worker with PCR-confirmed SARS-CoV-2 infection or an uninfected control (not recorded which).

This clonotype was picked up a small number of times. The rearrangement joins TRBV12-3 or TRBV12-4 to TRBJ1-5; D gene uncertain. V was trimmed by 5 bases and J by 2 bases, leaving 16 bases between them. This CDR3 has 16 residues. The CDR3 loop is CASSPLGPTRNQPQHF. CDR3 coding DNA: TGTGCCAGCAGTCCCCTAGGGCCTACCCGCAATCAGCCCCAGCATTTT.

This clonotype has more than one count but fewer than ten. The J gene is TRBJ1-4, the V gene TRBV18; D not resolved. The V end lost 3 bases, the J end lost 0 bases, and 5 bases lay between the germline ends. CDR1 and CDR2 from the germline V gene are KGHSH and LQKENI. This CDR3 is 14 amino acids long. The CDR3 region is CASSPTSTNEKLFF. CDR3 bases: TGTGCCAGCTCACCGACGTCAACTAATGAAAAACTGTTTTTT.

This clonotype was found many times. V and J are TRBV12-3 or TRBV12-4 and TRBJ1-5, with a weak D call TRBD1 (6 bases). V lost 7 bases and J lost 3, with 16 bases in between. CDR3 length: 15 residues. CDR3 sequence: CASNPEGENNQPQHF. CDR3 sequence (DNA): TGTGCCAGCAACCCAGAGGGGGAAAACAATCAGCCCCAGCATTTT.

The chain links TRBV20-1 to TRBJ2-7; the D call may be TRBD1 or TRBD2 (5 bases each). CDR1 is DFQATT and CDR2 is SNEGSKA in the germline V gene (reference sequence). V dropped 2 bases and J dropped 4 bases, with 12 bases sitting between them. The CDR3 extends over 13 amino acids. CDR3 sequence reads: CSARLTGLYEQYF. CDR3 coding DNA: TGCAGTGCTAGATTGACGGGGCTTTACGAGCAGTACTTC.

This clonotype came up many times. As DNA, the CDR3 is TGTGCCATCAGTGAGGCACGGCTAGCGGGGGACGGTCAGTACTTC. This sequence encodes CAISEARLAGDGQYF. The V gene is TRBV10-3, the J gene TRBJ2-7; 10 bases are a match to TRBD2. This CDR3 spans 15 amino acids. V was pared by 2 bases and J by 10 bases, with 11 bases of the junction left unmatched. Germline V gene lookup returns CDR1 ENHRY and CDR2 SYGVKD.

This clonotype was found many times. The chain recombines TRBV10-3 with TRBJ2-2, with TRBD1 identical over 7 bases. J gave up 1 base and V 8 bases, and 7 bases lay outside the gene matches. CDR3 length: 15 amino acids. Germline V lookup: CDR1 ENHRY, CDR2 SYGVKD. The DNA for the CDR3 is TGTGCCATCCAGGAAAACAGGGGGAACACCGGGGAGCTGTTTTTT. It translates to CAIQENRGNTGELFF.

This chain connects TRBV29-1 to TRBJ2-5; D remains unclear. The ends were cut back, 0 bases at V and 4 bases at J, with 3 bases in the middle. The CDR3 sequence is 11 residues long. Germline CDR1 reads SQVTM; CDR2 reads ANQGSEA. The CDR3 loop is CSVEEVETQYF. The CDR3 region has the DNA TGCAGCGTTGAAGAGGTAGAGACCCAGTACTTC.

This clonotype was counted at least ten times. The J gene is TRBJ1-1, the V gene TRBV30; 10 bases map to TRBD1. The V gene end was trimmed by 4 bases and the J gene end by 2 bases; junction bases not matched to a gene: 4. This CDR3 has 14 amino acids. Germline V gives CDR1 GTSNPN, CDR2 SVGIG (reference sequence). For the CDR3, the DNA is TGTGCCTGGACCTGGGACAGGGGAAACACTGAAGCTTTCTTT. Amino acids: CAWTWDRGNTEAFF. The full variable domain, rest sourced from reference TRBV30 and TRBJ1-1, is SQTIHQWPATLVQPVGSPLSLECTVEGTSNPNLYWYRQAAGRGLQLLFYSVGIGQISSEVPQNLSASRPQDRQFILSSKKLLLSDSGFYLCAWTWDRGNTEAFFGQGTRLTVV.

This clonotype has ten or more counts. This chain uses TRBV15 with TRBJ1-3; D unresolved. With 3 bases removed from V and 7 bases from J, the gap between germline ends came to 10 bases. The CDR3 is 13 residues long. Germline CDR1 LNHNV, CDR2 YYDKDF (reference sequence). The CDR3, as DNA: TGTGCCACCAGCAGGGACCCCGGGAACACCATATATTTT. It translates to CATSRDPGNTIYF. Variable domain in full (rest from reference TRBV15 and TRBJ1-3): DAMVIQNPRYQVTQFGKPVTLSCSQTLNHNVMYWYQQKSSQAPKLLFHYYDKDFNNEADTPDNFQSRRPNTSFCFLDIRSPGLGDTAMYLCATSRDPGNTIYFGEGSWLTVV.

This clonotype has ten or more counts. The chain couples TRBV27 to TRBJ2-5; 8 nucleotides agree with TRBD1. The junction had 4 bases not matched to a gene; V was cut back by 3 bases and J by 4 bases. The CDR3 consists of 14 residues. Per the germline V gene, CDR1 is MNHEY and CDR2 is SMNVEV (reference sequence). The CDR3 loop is CASSLAGGLETQYF. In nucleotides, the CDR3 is TGTGCCAGCAGTTTGGCAGGGGGCCTAGAGACCCAGTACTTC.

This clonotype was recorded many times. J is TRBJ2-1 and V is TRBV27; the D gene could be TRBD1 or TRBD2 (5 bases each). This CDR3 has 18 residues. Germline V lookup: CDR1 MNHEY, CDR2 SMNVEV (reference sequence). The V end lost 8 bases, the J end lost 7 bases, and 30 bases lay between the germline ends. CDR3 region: CASYGAFTHAGRTNEQFF. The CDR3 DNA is TGTGCCAGCTATGGGGCCTTCACGCACGCCGGACGGACTAATGAGCAGTTCTTC.

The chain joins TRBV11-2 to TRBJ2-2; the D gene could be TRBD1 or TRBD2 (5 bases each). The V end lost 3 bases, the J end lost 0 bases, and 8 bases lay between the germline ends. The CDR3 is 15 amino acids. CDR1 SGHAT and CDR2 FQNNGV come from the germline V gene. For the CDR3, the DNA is TGTGCCAGCAGCTTGAGGGGATCGAACACCGGGGAGCTGTTTTTT. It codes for CASSLRGSNTGELFF.

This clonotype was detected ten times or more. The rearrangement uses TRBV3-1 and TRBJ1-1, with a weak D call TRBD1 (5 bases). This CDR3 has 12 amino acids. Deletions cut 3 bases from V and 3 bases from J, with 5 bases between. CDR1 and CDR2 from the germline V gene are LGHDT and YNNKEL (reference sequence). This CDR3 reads CASSQGHTEAFF. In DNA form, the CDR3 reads TGTGCCAGCAGCCAGGGACACACTGAAGCTTTCTTT.

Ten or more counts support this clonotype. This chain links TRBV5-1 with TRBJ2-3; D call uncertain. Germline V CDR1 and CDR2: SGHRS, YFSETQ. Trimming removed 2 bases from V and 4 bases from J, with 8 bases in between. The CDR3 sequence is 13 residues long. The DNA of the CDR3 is TGCGCCAGCAGCTTCGAGTTCCCAGATACGCAGTATTTT. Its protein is CASSFEFPDTQYF.

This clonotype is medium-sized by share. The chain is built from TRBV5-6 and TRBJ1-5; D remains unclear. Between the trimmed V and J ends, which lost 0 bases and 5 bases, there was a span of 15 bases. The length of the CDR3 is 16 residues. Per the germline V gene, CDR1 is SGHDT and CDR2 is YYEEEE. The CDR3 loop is CASSLGAQDRHQPQHF. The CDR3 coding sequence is TGTGCCAGCAGCTTGGGGGCTCAGGACCGCCATCAGCCCCAGCATTTT.